This T cell receptor beta chain was sequenced in a study of blood T cell repertoires in COVID-19. For the study at large: Spain, Italy and the United States supplied samples that represented acute and convalescent COVID-19.

A note on this clone: The same CDR3 also results from other DNA sequences found in this sample.

V was cut by 1 base and J by 5 bases, with 8 bases left in between. In germline, CDR1 is LNHDA, CDR2 SQIVND (reference sequence). This CDR3 region has 13 residues. Some clones are missing from TCRdb's copy, which holds only in-frame ones; the method was immunoSEQ multiplex PCR. The sample consists of fewer than 500,000 clones, 86% of them appearing once. The clonotype originates from a woman aged 25 to 45 with active or convalescent COVID-19. The sequencing input was peripheral blood. The J gene is TRBJ2-5, the V gene TRBV19, with D maybe TRBD1 (6 bases). The chain's CDR3 is CASSIGGQETQYF. The CDR3 region has the DNA TGTGCCAGTAGTATAGGGGGGCAGGAGACCCAGTACTTC. Full variable domain (outside the CDR3, taken from reference TRBV19 and TRBJ2-5): DGGITQSPKYLFRKEGQNVTLSCEQNLNHDAMYWYRQDPGQGLRLIYYSQIVNDFQKGDIAEGYSVSREKKESFPLTVTSAQKNPTAFYLCASSIGGQETQYFGPGTRLLVL.